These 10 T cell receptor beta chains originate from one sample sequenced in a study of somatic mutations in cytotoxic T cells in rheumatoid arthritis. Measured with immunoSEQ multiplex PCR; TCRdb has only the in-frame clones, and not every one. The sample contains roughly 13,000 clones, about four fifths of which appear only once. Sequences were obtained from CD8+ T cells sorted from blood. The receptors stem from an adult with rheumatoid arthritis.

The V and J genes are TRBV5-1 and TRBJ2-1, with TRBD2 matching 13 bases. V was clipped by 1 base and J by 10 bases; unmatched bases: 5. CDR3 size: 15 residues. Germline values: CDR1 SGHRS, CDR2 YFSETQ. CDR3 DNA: TGCGCCAGCAGCTTGTATACTAGCGGGGGGGTCGAGCAGTTCTTC. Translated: CASSLYTSGGVEQFF.

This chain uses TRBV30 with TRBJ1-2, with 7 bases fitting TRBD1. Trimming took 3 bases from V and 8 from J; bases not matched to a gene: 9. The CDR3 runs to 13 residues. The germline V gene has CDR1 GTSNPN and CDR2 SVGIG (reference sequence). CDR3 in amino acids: CAWRTGPPGGYTF. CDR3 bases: TGTGCCTGGAGGACAGGGCCTCCCGGGGGCTACACCTTC.

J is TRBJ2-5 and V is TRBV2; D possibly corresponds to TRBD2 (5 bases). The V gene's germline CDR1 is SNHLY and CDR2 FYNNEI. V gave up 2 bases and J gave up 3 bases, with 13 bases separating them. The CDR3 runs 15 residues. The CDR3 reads CASSEILARKETQYF. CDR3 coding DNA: TGTGCCAGCAGTGAAATCCTAGCCCGTAAAGAGACCCAGTACTTC.

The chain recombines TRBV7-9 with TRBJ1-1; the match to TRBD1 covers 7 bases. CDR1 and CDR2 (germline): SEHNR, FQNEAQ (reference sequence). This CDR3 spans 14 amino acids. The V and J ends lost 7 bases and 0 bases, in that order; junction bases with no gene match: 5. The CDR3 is CASTQTGMNTEAFF. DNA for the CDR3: TGTGCCAGCACCCAGACAGGGATGAACACTGAAGCTTTCTTT.

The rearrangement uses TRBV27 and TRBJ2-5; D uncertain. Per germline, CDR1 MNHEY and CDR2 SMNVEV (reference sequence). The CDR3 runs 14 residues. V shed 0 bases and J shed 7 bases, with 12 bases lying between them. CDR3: CASSLSRRSGTQYF. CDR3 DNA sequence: TGTGCCAGCAGTTTATCCCGCCGATCAGGGACCCAGTACTTC.

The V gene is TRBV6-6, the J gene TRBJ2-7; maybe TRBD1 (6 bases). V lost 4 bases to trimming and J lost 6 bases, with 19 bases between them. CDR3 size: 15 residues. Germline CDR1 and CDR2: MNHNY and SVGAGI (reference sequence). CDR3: CASSSTTTGFGEQYF. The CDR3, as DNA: TGTGCCAGCAGTTCCACGACTACAGGGTTCGGCGAGCAGTACTTC.

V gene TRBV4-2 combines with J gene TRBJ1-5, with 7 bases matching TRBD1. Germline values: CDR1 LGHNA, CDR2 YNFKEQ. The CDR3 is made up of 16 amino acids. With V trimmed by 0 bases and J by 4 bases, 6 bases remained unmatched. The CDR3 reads CASSQEIGQENQPQHF. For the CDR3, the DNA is TGTGCCAGCAGCCAAGAGATCGGACAGGAGAATCAGCCCCAGCATTTT.

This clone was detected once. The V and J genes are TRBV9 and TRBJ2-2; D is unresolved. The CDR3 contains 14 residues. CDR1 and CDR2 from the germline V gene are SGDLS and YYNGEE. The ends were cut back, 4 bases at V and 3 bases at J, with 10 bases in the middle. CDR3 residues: CASSWASDTGELFF. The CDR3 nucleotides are TGTGCCAGCAGCTGGGCGTCGGACACCGGGGAGCTGTTTTTT.

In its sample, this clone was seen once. The CDR3 sequence is CASSPRAGLVTDTQYF. In nucleotides, the CDR3 is TGTGCCAGCAGCCCGAGGGCGGGATTGGTCACAGATACGCAGTATTTT. The chain is built from TRBV7-6 and TRBJ2-3; D might be TRBD2 (6 bases). The germline CDR1 and CDR2 sequences are SGHVS and FNYEAQ. The CDR3 runs to 16 residues. V dropped 5 bases and J dropped 2 bases, with 17 bases sitting between them. The full variable domain, its missing parts supplied by reference TRBV7-6 and TRBJ2-3, is GAGVSQSPRYKVTKRGQDVALRCDPISGHVSLYWYRQALGQGPEFLTYFNYEAQQDKSGLPNDRFSAERPEGSISTLTIQRTEQRDSAMYRCASSPRAGLVTDTQYFGPGTRLTVL.

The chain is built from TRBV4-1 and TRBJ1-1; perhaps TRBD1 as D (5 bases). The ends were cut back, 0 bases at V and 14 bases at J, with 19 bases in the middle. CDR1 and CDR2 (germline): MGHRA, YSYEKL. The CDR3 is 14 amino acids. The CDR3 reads CASSQDLVQGNGFF. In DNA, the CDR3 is TGCGCCAGCAGCCAAGATCTTGTGCAGGGTAATGGGTTCTTT.